The entry below gives a single TCR delta chain sequence along with its context. Its antigen is not known. The data originate from a study of Vδ1+ human thymocytes. Extracted RNA was reverse transcribed into cDNA. Multiplex PCR used pooled V-gene forward primers and a constant-region reverse primer to amplify CDR3s. TCRdb called clones anew from the multiplex PCR reads with CATT. The data show 70,000 or so delta-chain clones, with around 35% seen just once and around 0.3% held by the top ten. The study, taken as a whole, reports: Thymic TRG and TRD repertoires appeared highly polyclonal, with Gaussian CDR3 length distributions.

The CDR3 has 15 amino acids. Trimming stripped 3 bases from V and 9 bases from J, with 20 bases between. The germline V gene encodes CDR1 TSWWSYY and CDR2 QGS. Sequenced sample: Vdelta1+ gamma-delta thymocytes from the thymus. The subset: FACS-sorted CD3+ TCRalphabeta- TCRVdelta1+ TCRVdelta2- thymocytes. This chain links TRDV1 with TRDJ1; D perhaps matches TRDD2 (6 bases). This clonotype was obtained from a boy younger than two who had congenital heart surgery. This CDR3 reads CALGDGLPDRRELIF. CDR3 DNA: TGTGCTCTTGGGGATGGCCTTCCCGACCGAAGAGAACTCATCTTT.